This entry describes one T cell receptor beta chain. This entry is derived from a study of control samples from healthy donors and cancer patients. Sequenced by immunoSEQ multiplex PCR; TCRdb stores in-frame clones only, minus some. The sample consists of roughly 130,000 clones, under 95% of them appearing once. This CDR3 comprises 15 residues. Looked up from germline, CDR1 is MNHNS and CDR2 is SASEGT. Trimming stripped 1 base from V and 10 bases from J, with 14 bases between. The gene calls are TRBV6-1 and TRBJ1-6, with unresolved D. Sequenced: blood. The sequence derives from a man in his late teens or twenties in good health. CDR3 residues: CASSEGPLRVSPLHF. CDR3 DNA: TGTGCCAGCAGTGAAGGTCCACTGAGGGTCTCACCCCTCCACTTT.